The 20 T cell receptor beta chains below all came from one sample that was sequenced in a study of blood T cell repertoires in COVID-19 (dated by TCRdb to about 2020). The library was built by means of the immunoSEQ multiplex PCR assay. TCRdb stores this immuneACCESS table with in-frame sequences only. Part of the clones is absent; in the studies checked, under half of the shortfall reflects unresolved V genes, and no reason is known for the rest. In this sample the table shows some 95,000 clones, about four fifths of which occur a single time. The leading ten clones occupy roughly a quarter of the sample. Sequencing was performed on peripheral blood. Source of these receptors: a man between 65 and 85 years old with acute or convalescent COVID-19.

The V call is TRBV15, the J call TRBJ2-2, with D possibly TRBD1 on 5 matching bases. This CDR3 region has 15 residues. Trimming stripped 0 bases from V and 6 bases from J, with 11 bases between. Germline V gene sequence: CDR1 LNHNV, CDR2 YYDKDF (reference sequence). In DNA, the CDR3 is TGTGCCACCAGCAGAGACGACCTAGGGGCCGGGGAGCTGTTTTTT. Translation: CATSRDDLGAGELFF.

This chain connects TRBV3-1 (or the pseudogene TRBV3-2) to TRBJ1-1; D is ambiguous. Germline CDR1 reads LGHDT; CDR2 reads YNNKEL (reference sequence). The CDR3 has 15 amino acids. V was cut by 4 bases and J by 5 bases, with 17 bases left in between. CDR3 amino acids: CASSPKQFTATEAFF. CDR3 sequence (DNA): TGTGCCAGCAGCCCCAAACAGTTCACGGCGACTGAAGCTTTCTTT.

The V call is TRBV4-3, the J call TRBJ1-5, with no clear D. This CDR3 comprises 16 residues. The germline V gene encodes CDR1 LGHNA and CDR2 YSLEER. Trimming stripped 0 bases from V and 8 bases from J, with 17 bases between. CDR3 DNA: TGCGCCAGCAGCCAAGATTTGACACCCACTTTGAAGCCCCAGCATTTT. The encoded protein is CASSQDLTPTLKPQHF.

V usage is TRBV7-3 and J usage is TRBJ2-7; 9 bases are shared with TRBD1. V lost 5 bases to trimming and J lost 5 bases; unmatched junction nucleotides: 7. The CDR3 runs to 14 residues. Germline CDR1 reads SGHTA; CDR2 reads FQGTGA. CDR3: CASSVAGTGHEQYF. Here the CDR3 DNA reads TGTGCCAGCAGCGTCGCCGGGACAGGGCACGAGCAGTACTTC.

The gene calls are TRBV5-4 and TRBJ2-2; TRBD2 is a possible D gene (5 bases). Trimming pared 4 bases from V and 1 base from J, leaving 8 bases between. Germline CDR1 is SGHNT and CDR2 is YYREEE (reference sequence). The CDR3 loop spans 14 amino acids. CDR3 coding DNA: TGTGCCAGCAGCCCCGGGGAGAACACCGGGGAGCTGTTTTTT. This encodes CASSPGENTGELFF.

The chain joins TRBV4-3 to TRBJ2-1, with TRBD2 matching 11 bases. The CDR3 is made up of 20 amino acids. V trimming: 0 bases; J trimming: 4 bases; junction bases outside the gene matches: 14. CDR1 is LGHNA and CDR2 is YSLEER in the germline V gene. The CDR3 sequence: CASSQEGGTSGFTGYNEQFF. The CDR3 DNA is TGCGCCAGCAGCCAAGAGGGCGGGACTAGCGGATTCACGGGATACAATGAGCAGTTCTTC.

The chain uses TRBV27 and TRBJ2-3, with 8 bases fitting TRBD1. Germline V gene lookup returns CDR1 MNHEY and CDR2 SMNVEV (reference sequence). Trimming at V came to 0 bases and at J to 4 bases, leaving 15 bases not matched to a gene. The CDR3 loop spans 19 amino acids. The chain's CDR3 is CASSLSGTGYSPTADTQYF. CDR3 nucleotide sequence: TGTGCCAGCAGTTTATCGGGGACAGGATATAGTCCTACCGCAGATACGCAGTATTTT.

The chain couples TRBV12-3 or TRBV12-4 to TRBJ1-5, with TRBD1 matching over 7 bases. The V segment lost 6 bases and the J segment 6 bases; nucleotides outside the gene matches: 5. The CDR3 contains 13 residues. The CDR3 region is CASRSRQGQPQHF. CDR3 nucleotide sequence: TGTGCCAGCAGATCGAGACAGGGTCAGCCCCAGCATTTT.

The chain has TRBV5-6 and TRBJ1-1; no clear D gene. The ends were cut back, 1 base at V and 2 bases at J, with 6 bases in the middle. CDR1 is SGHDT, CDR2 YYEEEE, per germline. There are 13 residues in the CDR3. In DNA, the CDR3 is TGTGCCAGCAGCTTGACGGGAAACACTGAAGCTTTCTTT. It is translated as CASSLTGNTEAFF.

CDR3 in DNA: TGTGCCAGCAGTTGGCATAGCGGGAGGAGTGTTGGCACAGATACGCAGTATTTT. Its protein is CASSWHSGRSVGTDTQYF. The chain combines TRBV28 with TRBJ2-3; 10 nucleotides agree with TRBD2. Germline V gene data show CDR1 as MDHEN and CDR2 as SYDVKM. CDR3 length: 18 residues. With V trimmed by 4 bases and J by 1 base, 11 bases remained unmatched.

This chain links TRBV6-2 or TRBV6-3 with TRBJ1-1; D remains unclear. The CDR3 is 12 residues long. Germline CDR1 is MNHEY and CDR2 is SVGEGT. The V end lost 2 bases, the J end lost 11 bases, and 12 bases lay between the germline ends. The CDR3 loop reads CASSYGPPTAFF. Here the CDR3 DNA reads TGTGCCAGCAGTTACGGGCCACCCACGGCTTTCTTT.

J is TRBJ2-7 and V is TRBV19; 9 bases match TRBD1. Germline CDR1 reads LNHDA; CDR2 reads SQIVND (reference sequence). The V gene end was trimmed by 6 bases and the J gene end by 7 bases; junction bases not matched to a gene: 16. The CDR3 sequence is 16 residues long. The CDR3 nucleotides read TGTGCCAGTAGGAGGACTACCGGGACAGGGAGGTTGGAGCAGTACTTC. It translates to CASRRTTGTGRLEQYF.

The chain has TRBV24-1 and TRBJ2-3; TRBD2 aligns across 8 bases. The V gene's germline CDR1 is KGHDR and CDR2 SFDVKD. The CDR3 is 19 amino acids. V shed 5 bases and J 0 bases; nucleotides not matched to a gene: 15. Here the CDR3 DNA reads TGTGCCACCAGTGGCGGAAGCGGGAGAGCGCTCGCTAGCACAGATACGCAGTATTTT. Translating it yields CATSGGSGRALASTDTQYF.

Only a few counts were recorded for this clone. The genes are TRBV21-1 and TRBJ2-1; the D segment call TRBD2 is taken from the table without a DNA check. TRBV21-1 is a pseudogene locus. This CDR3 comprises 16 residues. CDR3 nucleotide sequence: TGTGCCAGCAGCACCCTACTAGCGGGAGTACACAATGAGCAGTTCTTC. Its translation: CASSTLLAGVHNEQFF.

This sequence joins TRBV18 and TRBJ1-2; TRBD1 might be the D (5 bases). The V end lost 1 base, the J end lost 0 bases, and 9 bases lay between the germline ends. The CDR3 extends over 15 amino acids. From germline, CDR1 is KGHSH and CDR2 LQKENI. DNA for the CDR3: TGTGCCAGCTCACCACTTCGACAGACTAACTATGGCTACACCTTC. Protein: CASSPLRQTNYGYTF.

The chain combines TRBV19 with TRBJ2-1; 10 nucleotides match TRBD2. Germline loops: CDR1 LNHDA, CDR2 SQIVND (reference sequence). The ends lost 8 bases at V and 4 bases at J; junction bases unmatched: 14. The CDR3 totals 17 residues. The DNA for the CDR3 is TGTGCCAGTGATCCTAGCGGGAGACCTTCGCAGTACAATGAGCAGTTCTTC. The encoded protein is CASDPSGRPSQYNEQFF.

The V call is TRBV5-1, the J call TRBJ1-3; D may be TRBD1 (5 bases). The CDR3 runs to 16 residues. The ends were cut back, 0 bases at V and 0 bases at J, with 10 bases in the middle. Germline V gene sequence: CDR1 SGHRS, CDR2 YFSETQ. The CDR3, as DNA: TGCGCCAGCAGCTTGGAAGCAGGGTCCTCTGGAAACACCATATATTTT. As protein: CASSLEAGSSGNTIYF. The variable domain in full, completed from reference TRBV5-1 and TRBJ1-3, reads KAGVTQTPRYLIKTRGQQVTLSCSPISGHRSVSWYQQTPGQGLQFLFEYFSETQRNKGNFPGRFSGRQFSNSRSEMNVSTLELGDSALYLCASSLEAGSSGNTIYFGEGSWLTVV.

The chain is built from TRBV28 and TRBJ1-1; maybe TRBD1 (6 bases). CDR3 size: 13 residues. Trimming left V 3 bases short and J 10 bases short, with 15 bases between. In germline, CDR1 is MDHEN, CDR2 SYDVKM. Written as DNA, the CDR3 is TGTGCCAGCAGTTTCCAGCACAGGGAGATAGCTTTCTTT. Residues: CASSFQHREIAFF.

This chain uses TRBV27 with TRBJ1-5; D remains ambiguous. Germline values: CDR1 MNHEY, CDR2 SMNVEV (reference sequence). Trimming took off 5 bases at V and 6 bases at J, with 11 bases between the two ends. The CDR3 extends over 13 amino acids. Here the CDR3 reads CASSPQEGQPQHF. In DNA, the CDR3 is TGTGCCAGCAGTCCCCAGGAGGGTCAGCCCCAGCATTTT.

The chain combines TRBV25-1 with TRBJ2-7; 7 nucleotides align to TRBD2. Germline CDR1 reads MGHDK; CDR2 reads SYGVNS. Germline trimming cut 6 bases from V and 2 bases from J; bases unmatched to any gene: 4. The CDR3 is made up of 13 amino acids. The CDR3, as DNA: TGTGCCAGCAGCCGGGCGGGGGCCTACGAGCAGTACTTC. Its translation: CASSRAGAYEQYF.